This entry lists 13 T cell receptor beta chains sequenced from one sample in a study of CD8+ T cells in alopecia areata. Extracted RNA was reverse transcribed into cDNA, the sequencing template. Assay used: immunoSEQ multiplex PCR; TCRdb lists only in-frame clones, some missing. This table holds fewer than 150,000 clones, roughly 61% found once. Specimen: CD4+ T cells sorted from blood, collected at week 0. The receptors stem from a human donor with alopecia areata.

This clone was found a few times. The V gene is TRBV2, the J gene TRBJ2-1; 11 bases fit TRBD2. Germline V lookup: CDR1 SNHLY, CDR2 FYNNEI. The CDR3 is 17 residues long. V trimming: 2 bases; J trimming: 7 bases; junction bases outside the gene matches: 10. CDR3 in DNA: TGTGCCAGCAGTGAATGGAACCTTAGCGGGGGGGCAAATGAGCAGTTCTTC. It codes for CASSEWNLSGGANEQFF. Looking up the rest from reference TRBV2 and TRBJ2-1 gives the full variable domain: EPEVTQTPSHQVTQMGQEVILRCVPISNHLYFYWYRQILGQKVEFLVSFYNNEISEKSEIFDDQFSVERPDGSNFTLKIRSTKLEDSAMYFCASSEWNLSGGANEQFFGPGTRLTVL.

This clone was observed many times. Other DNA sequences in the sample encode the same CDR3. The chain has TRBV5-1 and TRBJ2-7, with no clear D. This CDR3 is 11 amino acids long. Between the trimmed V and J ends, which lost 5 bases and 3 bases, there was a span of 6 bases. Per the germline V gene, CDR1 is SGHRS and CDR2 is YFSETQ. The CDR3 sequence: CASSQDYEQYF. CDR3 DNA sequence: TGCGCCAGCAGTCAGGACTACGAGCAGTACTTC.

This chain uses TRBV14 with TRBJ2-1; a possible D gene is TRBD2 (5 bases). With 4 bases removed from V and 7 bases from J, the gap between germline ends came to 14 bases. This CDR3 spans 14 amino acids. CDR1 is SGHDN, CDR2 FVKESK, per germline. DNA of the CDR3: TGTGCCAGCAGCCCGGACTCGACGCGAAATGAGCAGTTCTTC. Translation: CASSPDSTRNEQFF.

V gene TRBV4-1 combines with J gene TRBJ1-2; D is undetermined. The V gene's germline CDR1 is MGHRA and CDR2 YSYEKL. Trimming took 2 bases from V and 5 from J, leaving 9 bases between them. CDR3 size: 13 residues. The CDR3 sequence: CASSQKYPYGYTF. DNA for the CDR3: TGCGCCAGCAGCCAAAAATACCCGTATGGCTACACCTTC.

V gene TRBV6-1 combines with J gene TRBJ2-5, with 8 nucleotides matching TRBD1. Unmatched junction bases numbered 9, after V lost 10 bases and J lost 2 bases. CDR1 and CDR2 (germline): MNHNS, SASEGT. The length of the CDR3 is 14 residues. CDR3 nucleotide sequence: TGTGCCACCCTGGACAGGGAAATACAAGAGACCCAGTACTTC. This encodes CATLDREIQETQYF.

This clone was detected a few times. J is TRBJ1-5 and V is TRBV7-8, with a weak D call TRBD1 (5 bases). Germline CDR1 is SGHVS and CDR2 is FQNEAQ. The CDR3 is 16 amino acids. V was trimmed by 1 base and J by 4 bases, leaving 14 bases between them. CDR3: CASSLEEQEYNQPQHF. In DNA form, the CDR3 reads TGTGCCAGCAGCTTAGAAGAACAGGAATATAATCAGCCCCAGCATTTT.

In this sample, this clone turned up once. V is TRBV7-9 and J is TRBJ2-7; 10 nucleotides line up with TRBD2. In germline, CDR1 is SEHNR, CDR2 FQNEAQ (reference sequence). V lost 3 bases, J lost 5 bases, and 1 base stayed unmatched. The CDR3 has 13 residues. CDR3 sequence (DNA): TGTGCCAGCAGCTTGGGACTAGCGAACGAGCAGTACTTC. This sequence encodes CASSLGLANEQYF. Supplemented by reference TRBV7-9 and TRBJ2-7, the full variable domain reads DTGVSQNPRHKITKRGQNVTFRCDPISEHNRLYWYRQTLGQGPEFLTYFQNEAQLEKSRLLSDRFSAERPKGSFSTLEIQRTEQGDSAMYLCASSLGLANEQYFGPGTRLTVT.

This clone was seen only a few times. Here the CDR3 DNA reads TGTGCCAGCACCCATCAAGGGGGACAGTACGAGCAGTACTTC. It specifies CASTHQGGQYEQYF. This chain links TRBV7-3 with TRBJ2-7; 7 nucleotides agree with TRBD1. J lost 4 bases, V lost 7 bases, and 10 bases had no gene match. This CDR3 has 14 residues. Germline loops: CDR1 SGHTA, CDR2 FQGTGA.

This clone was found once. The junction shows a germline mismatch at one end, possibly a read error. This sample includes further DNA sequences coding for the same CDR3. The rearrangement uses TRBV7-9 and TRBJ2-3; unclear D gene. Germline CDR1 is SEHNR and CDR2 is FQNEAQ (reference sequence). CDR3 size: 11 residues. As DNA, the CDR3 is TGCGCCAGCAGCCAGACAGATACGCAGTATTTT. Amino acid sequence: CASSQTDTQYF.

V usage is TRBV7-2 and J usage is TRBJ1-6; a weak D match, TRBD1 (5 bases). Germline lookup yields CDR1 SGHTA and CDR2 FQGNSA. The CDR3 loop spans 15 amino acids. V dropped 2 bases and J dropped 10 bases, with 15 bases sitting between them. The CDR3 reads CASSLPRGLPSPLHF. The CDR3 DNA reads TGTGCCAGCAGCTTACCCCGGGGACTACCCTCACCCCTCCACTTT.

This clone showed up just a few times. V gene TRBV10-3 combines with J gene TRBJ2-7; 11 nucleotides agree with TRBD1. From germline, CDR1 is ENHRY and CDR2 SYGVKD. J lost 2 bases, V lost 2 bases, and 2 bases had no gene match. There are 15 residues in the CDR3. This CDR3 reads CAISEGDRGTYEQYF. The CDR3, as DNA: TGTGCCATCAGTGAGGGGGACAGGGGGACCTACGAGCAGTACTTC.

CDR3 loop: CAIRETEAYEQYF. DNA of the CDR3: TGTGCCATCAGGGAGACGGAGGCCTACGAGCAGTACTTC. The V gene is TRBV10-3, the J gene TRBJ2-7; D is perhaps TRBD2 (5 bases). CDR1 ENHRY and CDR2 SYGVKD come from the germline V gene. Trimming removed 6 bases at V and 2 bases at J, with 11 bases between. This CDR3 contains 13 residues.

The CDR3 nucleotides are TGTGCCAGCTTCCCAGGGGGGACACCTAATTCACCCCTCCACTTT. It translates to CASFPGGTPNSPLHF. The chain has TRBV6-5 and TRBJ1-6; 7 nucleotides agree with TRBD1. The CDR3 loop spans 15 amino acids. In germline, CDR1 is MNHEY, CDR2 SVGAGI. Germline trimming cut 8 bases from V and 6 bases from J; bases unmatched to any gene: 10.